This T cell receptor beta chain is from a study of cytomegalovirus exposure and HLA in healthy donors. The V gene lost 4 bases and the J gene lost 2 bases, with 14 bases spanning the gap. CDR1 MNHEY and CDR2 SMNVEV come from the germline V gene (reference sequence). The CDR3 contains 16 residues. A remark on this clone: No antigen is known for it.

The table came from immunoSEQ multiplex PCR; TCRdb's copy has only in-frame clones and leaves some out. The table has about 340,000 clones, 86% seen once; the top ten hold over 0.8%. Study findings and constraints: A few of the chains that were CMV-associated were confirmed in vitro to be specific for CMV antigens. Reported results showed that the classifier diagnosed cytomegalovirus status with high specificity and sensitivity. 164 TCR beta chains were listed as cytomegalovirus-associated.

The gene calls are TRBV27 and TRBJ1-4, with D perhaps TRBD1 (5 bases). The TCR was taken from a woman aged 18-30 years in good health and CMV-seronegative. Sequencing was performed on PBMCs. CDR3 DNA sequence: TGTGCCAGCAGTTCTATTCGACAGCTTACTAATGAAAAACTGTTTTTT. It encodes CASSSIRQLTNEKLFF.